The 26 T cell receptor beta chains below were found in one sample sequenced in a study of T cell changes during pregnancy in multiple sclerosis. The table came from immunoSEQ multiplex PCR; TCRdb's copy has only in-frame clones and leaves some out. The data contain just under 70,000 clones, 75% to 95% of them singletons. The sequencing used peripheral blood, collected in the second trimester of pregnancy. The receptors here all came from a female donor with multiple sclerosis, enrolled in a pregnancy study.

V gene TRBV7-9 combines with J gene TRBJ1-3; TRBD1 aligns across 10 bases. This CDR3 contains 16 residues. Unmatched junction bases numbered 2, after V lost 3 bases and J lost 0 bases. Germline-derived CDR1 and CDR2 are SEHNR and FQNEAQ (reference sequence). The CDR3 loop reads CASSLGTGASGNTIYF. CDR3 in DNA: TGTGCCAGCAGCTTGGGGACAGGGGCCTCTGGAAACACCATATATTTT.

The gene calls are TRBV7-3 and TRBJ1-1, with D possibly being TRBD1 (5 bases). Germline CDR1 SGHTA, CDR2 FQGTGA. Trimming removed 6 bases at V and 5 bases at J, with 10 bases between. The CDR3 runs to 12 residues. The CDR3 DNA follows: TGTGCCAGCAGTGGGGGGGGGACTGAAGCTTTCTTT. Residues: CASSGGGTEAFF. Filled out from reference TRBV7-3 and TRBJ1-1, the complete variable domain reads GAGVSQTPSNKVTEKGKYVELRCDPISGHTALYWYRQSLGQGPEFLIYFQGTGAADDSGLPNDRFFAVRPEGSVSTLKIQRTERGDSAVYLCASSGGGTEAFFGQGTRLTVV.

J is TRBJ2-5 and V is TRBV4-3; 12 bases line up with TRBD1. Trimming at V came to 3 bases and at J to 7 bases, leaving 12 bases not matched to a gene. Germline CDR1 reads LGHNA; CDR2 reads YSLEER. The CDR3 is 17 amino acids. CDR3 region: CASSQDGAGQGARTQYF. The CDR3 nucleotides are TGCGCCAGCAGCCAGGACGGCGCGGGACAGGGGGCAAGGACCCAGTACTTC.

The sample holds a few counts of this clone. The J gene is TRBJ1-1, the V gene TRBV7-9; the match to TRBD1 covers 8 bases. Losses at the gene ends were 6 bases for V and 3 bases for J; bases not matched to a gene: 6. The length of the CDR3 is 14 residues. Germline V CDR1 and CDR2: SEHNR, FQNEAQ (reference sequence). CDR3 loop: CASSSQGAYTEAFF. The DNA of the CDR3 is TGTGCCAGCAGTTCTCAGGGGGCATACACTGAAGCTTTCTTT.

The rearrangement links TRBV4-1 to TRBJ2-3, with D possibly being TRBD1 (6 bases). CDR1 and CDR2 (germline): MGHRA, YSYEKL. Deletions cut 0 bases from V and 1 base from J, with 11 bases between. The CDR3 totals 16 residues. The CDR3 sequence is CASSQEPGDRTDTQYF. The CDR3 DNA follows: TGCGCCAGCAGCCAAGAGCCAGGGGACCGCACAGATACGCAGTATTTT.

This clone was counted once. CDR3 amino acids: CASRRGATGELFF. CDR3 bases: TGTGCCAGCAGACGGGGGGCCACCGGGGAGCTGTTTTTT. The V call is TRBV7-3, the J call TRBJ2-2; TRBD2 is a possible D gene (7 bases). Trimming stripped 6 bases from V and 4 bases from J, with 9 bases between. This CDR3 has 13 amino acids. Germline lookup yields CDR1 SGHTA and CDR2 FQGTGA. Full variable domain (remainder filled in from reference TRBV7-3 and TRBJ2-2): GAGVSQTPSNKVTEKGKYVELRCDPISGHTALYWYRQSLGQGPEFLIYFQGTGAADDSGLPNDRFFAVRPEGSVSTLKIQRTERGDSAVYLCASRRGATGELFFGEGSRLTVL.

The CDR3: CASSYSRGARGNEQFF. Here the CDR3 DNA reads TGTGCCAGCAGTTACTCGAGAGGGGCGCGGGGAAATGAGCAGTTCTTC. The genes are TRBV6-5 and TRBJ2-1; weak D call: TRBD2 (6 bases). This CDR3 is built from 16 residues. Per the germline V gene, CDR1 is MNHEY and CDR2 is SVGAGI. Trimming shortened V by 0 bases and J by 7 bases, and 16 bases separated the two germline ends.

In DNA, the CDR3 is TGTGCCAGCAGCCTGGGGGAGGGCGAGCAGTACTTC. Translated: CASSLGEGEQYF. This sequence joins TRBV11-2 and TRBJ2-7; TRBD2 agrees at 7 bases. After removal of 5 bases from V and 6 bases from J, the junction contained 4 bases not matched to a gene. CDR3 size: 12 residues. The germline CDR1 and CDR2 sequences are SGHAT and FQNNGV.

The rearrangement uses TRBV10-3 and TRBJ2-5; 8 nucleotides agree with TRBD2. The V gene's germline CDR1 is ENHRY and CDR2 SYGVKD. This CDR3 comprises 13 residues. The V and J ends lost 5 bases and 5 bases, in that order; junction bases with no gene match: 4. The CDR3 sequence is CAISPGLGETQYF. The CDR3, as DNA: TGTGCCATCAGTCCGGGACTAGGTGAGACCCAGTACTTC.

The V call is TRBV7-2, the J call TRBJ2-5, with D possibly being TRBD1 (6 bases). The CDR3 runs to 14 residues. Germline lookup yields CDR1 SGHTA and CDR2 FQGNSA. The V end lost 1 base, the J end lost 9 bases, and 15 bases lay between the germline ends. In nucleotides, the CDR3 is TGTGCCAGCAGCTTAGTTCCGGACAGTTCTCCCCAGTACTTC. This encodes CASSLVPDSSPQYF.

This chain connects TRBV6-5 to TRBJ1-2, with D hard to call. The CDR3 sequence is 14 residues long. Germline V gene sequence: CDR1 MNHEY, CDR2 SVGAGI. Trimming pared 6 bases from V and 4 bases from J, leaving 15 bases between. The CDR3 DNA reads TGTGCCAGCAGGACGGTAGGAGAACTCTATGGCTACACCTTC. This codes for CASRTVGELYGYTF.

This sequence joins TRBV5-8 and TRBJ2-2; D is unclear. The V end lost 4 bases, the J end lost 0 bases, and 13 bases lay between the germline ends. Germline loops: CDR1 SGHTS, CDR2 YDEGEE. This CDR3 has 16 amino acids. The CDR3 loop is CASSPYGKTNTGELFF. In DNA, the CDR3 is TGTGCCAGCAGCCCGTATGGCAAAACGAACACCGGGGAGCTGTTTTTT.

The V and J genes are TRBV6-6 and TRBJ2-7; 9 nucleotides agree with TRBD1. Looked up from germline, CDR1 is MNHNY and CDR2 is SVGAGI (reference sequence). The CDR3 runs to 15 residues. V dropped 5 bases and J dropped 9; count of bases not matched to a gene: 14. The CDR3 DNA follows: TGTGCCAGCAGTCGCCTGACAACAGGGGGCGGATGGCAGTACTTC. It yields the protein CASSRLTTGGGWQYF.

The chain uses TRBV6-5 and TRBJ1-3; 8 bases agree with TRBD1. Germline lookup yields CDR1 MNHEY and CDR2 SVGAGI. The CDR3 totals 13 residues. V lost 8 bases, J lost 9 bases, and 9 bases stayed unmatched. CDR3 protein: CASSPDRASTIYF. CDR3 DNA: TGTGCCAGCTCCCCGGACAGGGCAAGCACCATATATTTT.

The chain uses TRBV7-3 and TRBJ2-1, with 9 bases aligning to TRBD1. Germline loops: CDR1 SGHTA, CDR2 FQGTGA. The CDR3 spans 13 residues. The V segment lost 5 bases and the J segment 10 bases; nucleotides outside the gene matches: 6. CDR3 sequence: CASSTSGTGEQFF. Written as DNA, the CDR3 is TGTGCCAGCAGCACGTCCGGGACAGGGGAGCAGTTCTTC.

This clone has just one count. CDR3 amino acids: CASRADRGRTFF. CDR3 in DNA: TGTGCCAGCAGAGCCGACAGGGGAAGAACTTTCTTT. This chain joins TRBV6-1 and TRBJ1-1; TRBD1 agrees at 8 bases. V was clipped by 6 bases and J by 12 bases; unmatched bases: 9. Germline CDR1 and CDR2: MNHNS and SASEGT. The CDR3 spans 12 residues.

The chain has TRBV7-7 and TRBJ1-4; 8 bases match TRBD1. This CDR3 is 15 amino acids long. CDR1 is SSHAT and CDR2 is FNYEAQ in the germline V gene (reference sequence). The V segment lost 6 bases and the J segment 1 base; nucleotides outside the gene matches: 4. CDR3 in amino acids: CASSHDRGTNEKLFF. As DNA, the CDR3 is TGTGCCAGCAGTCACGACAGGGGAACTAATGAAAAACTGTTTTTT.

The genes are TRBV7-3 and TRBJ2-2, with 8 nucleotides matching TRBD2. With 4 bases clipped from V and 6 bases from J, the junction kept 7 bases outside the gene matches. The CDR3 runs to 15 residues. Germline values: CDR1 SGHTA, CDR2 FQGTGA. CDR3 sequence reads: CASSSGTRGSGELFF. CDR3 DNA sequence: TGTGCCAGCAGCTCCGGGACTAGGGGTTCCGGGGAGCTGTTTTTT.

V is TRBV7-9 and J is TRBJ1-6; D not resolved. V was cut by 5 bases and J by 8 bases, with 10 bases left in between. This CDR3 is built from 13 residues. Germline CDR1 reads SEHNR; CDR2 reads FQNEAQ (reference sequence). This CDR3 is CASSPSGDSPLHF. CDR3 bases: TGTGCCAGCAGCCCAAGCGGAGATTCACCCCTCCACTTT.

This clone occurred once. The CDR3 protein is CASGPGGTEAFF. CDR3 coding DNA: TGTGCCAGTGGACCGGGAGGCACTGAAGCTTTCTTT. The chain has TRBV19 and TRBJ1-1; D is unresolved. V gave up 8 bases and J gave up 4 bases, with 11 bases separating them. There are 12 residues in the CDR3. CDR1 is LNHDA, CDR2 SQIVND, per germline (reference sequence).

This clone was recorded once. The V and J genes are TRBV11-2 and TRBJ1-6; D is unresolved. Germline CDR1 SGHAT, CDR2 FQNNGV. This CDR3 is 18 amino acids long. Trimming pared 6 bases from V and 0 bases from J, leaving 18 bases between. CDR3 sequence (DNA): TGTGCCAGCAGACCGAACATCGGAGAAAGCTCCTATAATTCACCCCTCCACTTT. This codes for CASRPNIGESSYNSPLHF.

This rearrangement joins TRBV10-3 to TRBJ2-7; perhaps TRBD2 as D (5 bases). Germline V lookup: CDR1 ENHRY, CDR2 SYGVKD. Trimming cost V 2 bases and J 1 base, with 12 bases left between them. The CDR3 totals 15 residues. CDR3 coding DNA: TGTGCCATCAGTGAGCCGACGGGAACTTCCTACGAGCAGTACTTC. Its translation: CAISEPTGTSYEQYF.

The V gene is TRBV25-1, the J gene TRBJ2-3, with TRBD1 as a possible D gene (6 bases). The V end was cut by 10 bases, the J end by 6 bases, with 20 bases between. The CDR3 sequence is 14 residues long. Germline CDR1 MGHDK, CDR2 SYGVNS. CDR3 sequence: CATPTGHPKDTQYF. CDR3 nucleotides: TGTGCCACACCCACGGGACACCCTAAGGATACGCAGTATTTT.

The J gene is TRBJ2-3, the V gene TRBV6-6; D possibly corresponds to TRBD2 (6 bases). The CDR3 sequence is 15 residues long. Per germline, CDR1 MNHNY and CDR2 SVGAGI (reference sequence). Trimming stripped 0 bases from V and 3 bases from J, with 10 bases between. CDR3 region: CASSYSAGTTDTQYF. The CDR3 coding sequence is TGTGCCAGCAGTTACTCGGCCGGGACTACAGATACGCAGTATTTT.

This chain joins TRBV19 and TRBJ2-2; 8 nucleotides agree with TRBD1. V was clipped by 6 bases and J by 5 bases; unmatched bases: 5. The CDR3 is 14 residues long. Germline assignment: CDR1 LNHDA and CDR2 SQIVND (reference sequence). The CDR3 reads CASRIQGGTGELFF. CDR3 nucleotide sequence: TGTGCCAGTAGGATACAGGGGGGAACCGGGGAGCTGTTTTTT.

The chain has TRBV9 and TRBJ2-7, with a weak D call TRBD1 (8 bases). This CDR3 spans 15 amino acids. V was cut by 2 bases and J by 4 bases, with 16 bases left in between. Germline lookup yields CDR1 SGDLS and CDR2 YYNGEE. CDR3 region: CASSVGGTGPYEQYF. CDR3 DNA: TGTGCCAGCAGCGTGGGGGGGACAGGACCTTACGAGCAGTACTTC. Full variable domain (remainder filled in from reference TRBV9 and TRBJ2-7): DSGVTQTPKHLITATGQRVTLRCSPRSGDLSVYWYQQSLDQGLQFLIQYYNGEERAKGNILERFSAQQFPDLHSELNLSSLELGDSALYFCASSVGGTGPYEQYFGPGTRLTVT.